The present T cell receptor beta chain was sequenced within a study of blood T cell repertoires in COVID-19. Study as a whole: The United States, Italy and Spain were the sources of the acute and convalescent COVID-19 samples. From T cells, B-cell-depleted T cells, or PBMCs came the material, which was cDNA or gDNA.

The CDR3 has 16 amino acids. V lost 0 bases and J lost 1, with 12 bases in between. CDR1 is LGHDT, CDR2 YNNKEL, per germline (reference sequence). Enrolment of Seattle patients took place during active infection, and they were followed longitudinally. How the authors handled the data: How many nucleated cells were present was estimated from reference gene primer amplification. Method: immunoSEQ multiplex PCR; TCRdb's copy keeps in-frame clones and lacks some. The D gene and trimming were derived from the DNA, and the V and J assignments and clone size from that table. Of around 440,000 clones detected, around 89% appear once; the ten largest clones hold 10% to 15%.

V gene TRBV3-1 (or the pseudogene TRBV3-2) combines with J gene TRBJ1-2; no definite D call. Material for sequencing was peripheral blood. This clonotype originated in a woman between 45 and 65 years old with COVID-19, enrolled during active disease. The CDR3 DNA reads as TGTGCCAGCAGCCAAGATCTAAAAGTAGATAACTATGGCTACACCTTC. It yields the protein CASSQDLKVDNYGYTF.